One and the same sample provided the 27 T cell receptor beta chains below, sequenced in a study of vaccination effects on CD4 cells after COVID-19. Their cognate antigens are unknown. ViraFEST used viral peptide pools to expand antigen-specific CD4+ T cells before sequencing. Cultured cells yielded isolated CD4+ T cells after nine to ten days. The person was diagnosed with PCR-confirmed SARS-CoV-2 infection between March and December 2020. Sequencing used immunoSEQ multiplex PCR; TCRdb keeps in-frame clones, though not all of them. Of 20,000 to 30,000 clones in the sample, around 77% are singletons; the top ten hold 15% to 20%. The specimen was CD4+ T cells from PBMCs cultured with SARS-CoV-2 spike peptides, collected before COVID-19 vaccination. The receptors here all came from a human donor who had a prior SARS-CoV-2 infection.

The genes are TRBV30 and TRBJ1-4, with D perhaps matching TRBD1 (6 bases). V gave up 2 bases and J gave up 8 bases, with 12 bases separating them. Germline lookup yields CDR1 GTSNPN and CDR2 SVGIG (reference sequence). CDR3 size: 13 residues. The CDR3 here is CAWSKQTGEKLFF. The CDR3 DNA sequence: TGTGCCTGGAGTAAACAAACAGGGGAAAAACTGTTTTTT.

This chain uses TRBV27 with TRBJ2-3; perhaps TRBD2 as D (5 bases). The CDR3 has 14 amino acids. V lost 6 bases and J lost 0, with 10 bases in between. Germline lookup yields CDR1 MNHEY and CDR2 SMNVEV (reference sequence). The CDR3 sequence: CASSVDYSTDTQYF. Written as DNA, the CDR3 is TGTGCCAGCAGCGTCGACTATAGCACAGATACGCAGTATTTT.

The gene calls are TRBV7-2 and TRBJ1-2, with D perhaps TRBD1 (5 bases). Germline V gene lookup returns CDR1 SGHTA and CDR2 FQGNSA. The CDR3 covers 13 residues. Trimming removed 4 bases at V and 4 bases at J, with 10 bases between. CDR3 in DNA: TGTGCCAGCAGCTACGACAGTACCTATGGCTACACCTTC. It codes for CASSYDSTYGYTF.

V and J are TRBV18 and TRBJ2-1; TRBD2 agrees at 7 bases. CDR1 and CDR2 (germline): KGHSH, LQKENI. The CDR3 has 15 amino acids. The V segment lost 0 bases and the J segment 8 bases; nucleotides outside the gene matches: 7. The CDR3 region has the DNA TGTGCCAGCTCACCACCGGGGCGGGAGAGCCATGAGCAGTTCTTC. Residues: CASSPPGRESHEQFF.

V gene TRBV5-4 combines with J gene TRBJ2-3; possible D gene TRBD1, 6 bases. In germline, CDR1 is SGHNT, CDR2 YYREEE (reference sequence). CDR3 length: 13 residues. Trimming removed 2 bases from V and 10 bases from J, with 14 bases in between. CDR3 residues: CASSLSSDSPQYF. As DNA, the CDR3 is TGTGCCAGCAGCTTATCTTCGGACAGTCCGCAGTATTTT.

This chain joins TRBV25-1 and TRBJ2-2, with 7 positions matching TRBD1. The CDR3 consists of 15 residues. Per the germline V gene, CDR1 is MGHDK and CDR2 is SYGVNS. The V gene end was trimmed by 5 bases and the J gene end by 1 base; junction bases not matched to a gene: 4. The CDR3 coding sequence is TGTGCCAGCAGTAACGACAGGGTGAACACCGGGGAGCTGTTTTTT. Translation: CASSNDRVNTGELFF.

This clone occurred a few times. The rearrangement links TRBV3-1 (or the pseudogene TRBV3-2) to TRBJ2-7, with 10 bases matching TRBD1. The CDR3 covers 14 residues. With 1 base clipped from V and 3 bases from J, the junction kept 0 bases outside the gene matches. Germline V lookup: CDR1 LGHDT, CDR2 YNNKEL (reference sequence). As DNA, the CDR3 is TGTGCCAGCAGCCAAGGGACAGGGGGCTACGAGCAGTACTTC. Translating it yields CASSQGTGGYEQYF.

This chain links TRBV7-2 with TRBJ2-5, with D hard to call. With 5 bases removed from V and 5 bases from J, the gap between germline ends came to 6 bases. There are 11 residues in the CDR3. The germline V gene has CDR1 SGHTA and CDR2 FQGNSA. This CDR3 reads CASSVQETQYF. Written as DNA, the CDR3 is TGTGCCAGCAGCGTACAGGAGACCCAGTACTTC.

This sequence joins TRBV24-1 and TRBJ2-5, with D possibly being TRBD2 (5 bases). Germline-derived CDR1 and CDR2 are KGHDR and SFDVKD. This CDR3 comprises 15 residues. Trimming cost V 6 bases and J 2 bases, with 15 bases left between them. CDR3 nucleotide sequence: TGTGCCACCAGTAGTAGGTTCGGGAAACAAGAGACCCAGTACTTC. It is translated as CATSSRFGKQETQYF.

This clone has a handful of counts. The V gene is TRBV29-1, the J gene TRBJ2-1; D gene unclear. This CDR3 spans 14 amino acids. Germline CDR1 and CDR2: SQVTM and ANQGSEA. V dropped 4 bases and J dropped 2 bases, with 12 bases sitting between them. The CDR3 DNA is TGCAGCGTTGTCCAGACCATCACCTACAATGAGCAGTTCTTC. This encodes CSVVQTITYNEQFF.

This chain connects TRBV7-3 to TRBJ2-5, with D perhaps given as TRBD1 or TRBD2 (6 bases each). Looked up from germline, CDR1 is SGHTA and CDR2 is FQGTGA. The V gene lost 1 base and the J gene lost 5 bases, with 8 bases spanning the gap. The CDR3 consists of 13 residues. The CDR3, as DNA: TGTGCCAGCAGCTTAATAGGGGGGGAGACCCAGTACTTC. Encoded protein: CASSLIGGETQYF.

This clone has only a few counts. J is TRBJ2-7 and V is TRBV7-2; TRBD1 aligns across 9 bases. Germline CDR1 reads SGHTA; CDR2 reads FQGNSA. J lost 7 bases, V lost 4 bases, and 14 bases had no gene match. This CDR3 spans 16 amino acids. CDR3 nucleotides: TGTGCCAGCAGCTCACTTACCGGGACAGGGATGTGGGAGCAGTACTTC. Translated: CASSSLTGTGMWEQYF.

V gene TRBV2 combines with J gene TRBJ1-4; possibly TRBD1 for D (5 bases). Germline assignment: CDR1 SNHLY and CDR2 FYNNEI. The CDR3 is 14 amino acids. With 2 bases removed from V and 5 bases from J, the gap between germline ends came to 9 bases. DNA of the CDR3: TGTGCCAGCAGTGAACTGACAGAGAATGAAAAACTGTTTTTT. Encoded protein: CASSELTENEKLFF.

This rearrangement joins TRBV2 to TRBJ1-6, with a tentative D call TRBD1 (6 bases). V was shortened by 5 bases and J by 8 bases, with 16 bases between the two germline ends. The CDR3 is made up of 15 amino acids. Germline lookup yields CDR1 SNHLY and CDR2 FYNNEI. For the CDR3, the DNA is TGTGCCAGCAGTAGGGGTTACAGGGACGATTCACCCCTCCACTTT. The encoded protein is CASSRGYRDDSPLHF.

As regards this clone: This CDR3 is also generated by other DNA sequences in the sample. The chain couples TRBV2 to TRBJ1-5, with D hard to call. The CDR3 is 13 amino acids. Germline V gene sequence: CDR1 SNHLY, CDR2 FYNNEI. With 6 bases removed from V and 0 bases from J, the gap between germline ends came to 6 bases. The CDR3 here is CASRRDSNQPQHF. The DNA of the CDR3 is TGTGCCAGCAGGCGGGATAGCAATCAGCCCCAGCATTTT.

V usage is TRBV6-2 or TRBV6-3 and J usage is TRBJ1-6; no reliable D call. Germline CDR1 reads MNHEY; CDR2 reads SVGEGT. Trimming removed 6 bases from V and 2 bases from J, with 5 bases in between. The CDR3 length is 13 residues. The CDR3 bases are TGTGCCAGCAGCGGTCCCTATAATTCACCCCTCCACTTT. Translation: CASSGPYNSPLHF.

The CDR3 nucleotides read TGTGCCATCAGGCCTAGCGGTTTCGGGAATGAGCAGTTCTTC. Residues: CAIRPSGFGNEQFF. This chain links TRBV10-3 with TRBJ2-1; 7 positions agree with TRBD2. The CDR3 contains 14 residues. The junction had 9 bases not matched to a gene; V was cut back by 6 bases and J by 7 bases. Germline V gives CDR1 ENHRY, CDR2 SYGVKD.

This clone was counted a few times. The J gene is TRBJ1-1, the V gene TRBV5-1, with a weak D call TRBD1 (5 bases). V was pared by 2 bases and J by 1 base, with 9 bases between. The CDR3 has 14 amino acids. CDR1 is SGHRS and CDR2 is YFSETQ in the germline V gene. The chain's CDR3 is CASSLNTGNTEAFF. DNA for the CDR3: TGCGCCAGCAGCTTAAACACAGGGAACACTGAAGCTTTCTTT. The whole variable domain, filled in from reference TRBV5-1 and TRBJ1-1, reads KAGVTQTPRYLIKTRGQQVTLSCSPISGHRSVSWYQQTPGQGLQFLFEYFSETQRNKGNFPGRFSGRQFSNSRSEMNVSTLELGDSALYLCASSLNTGNTEAFFGQGTRLTVV.

The chain links TRBV4-2 to TRBJ2-7, with unresolved D. V was trimmed by 1 base and J by 2 bases, leaving 12 bases between them. CDR3 size: 15 residues. Per germline, CDR1 LGHNA and CDR2 YNFKEQ. CDR3 sequence: CASSQVLVKTYEQYF. CDR3 bases: TGTGCCAGCAGCCAAGTACTCGTAAAAACCTACGAGCAGTACTTC.

The table lists this clone with a count of one. This chain uses TRBV29-1 with TRBJ2-5; the D is unclear. The germline CDR1 and CDR2 sequences are SQVTM and ANQGSEA. This CDR3 comprises 12 residues. V dropped 4 bases and J dropped 5 bases, with 11 bases sitting between them. The CDR3 nucleotides read TGCAGCGTTGGCAATACCCGGGAGACCCAGTACTTC. Protein product: CSVGNTRETQYF.

The rearrangement uses TRBV7-2 and TRBJ2-7; TRBD2 matches at 9 bases. The J segment lost 3 bases and the V segment lost 1 base, leaving 4 bases of the junction unmatched. The V gene's germline CDR1 is SGHTA and CDR2 FQGNSA. The CDR3 contains 15 residues. The CDR3 loop reads CASSLDFSGGYEQYF. The CDR3 DNA reads as TGTGCCAGCAGCTTAGACTTTAGCGGGGGCTACGAGCAGTACTTC.

This clone showed up just once. The chain is built from TRBV7-9 and TRBJ2-3; D is perhaps TRBD2 (6 bases). With 5 bases removed from V and 1 base from J, the gap between germline ends came to 13 bases. Germline CDR1 SEHNR, CDR2 FQNEAQ (reference sequence). This CDR3 has 15 amino acids. The CDR3 coding sequence is TGTGCCAGCAGCGTGGGGGGTGAGGGCACAGATACGCAGTATTTT. This encodes CASSVGGEGTDTQYF.

The V call is TRBV5-4, the J call TRBJ2-3, with TRBD2 matching 13 bases. The V segment lost 0 bases and the J segment 4 bases; nucleotides outside the gene matches: 5. Germline V CDR1 and CDR2: SGHNT, YYREEE (reference sequence). There are 17 residues in the CDR3. The CDR3: CASSLVTSGRWSDTQYF. DNA for the CDR3: TGTGCCAGCAGCTTGGTGACTAGCGGGAGGTGGTCAGATACGCAGTATTTT.

The genes are TRBV9 and TRBJ2-5, with D perhaps assigned TRBD1 or TRBD2 (5 bases each). V dropped 2 bases and J dropped 1 base, with 12 bases sitting between them. The CDR3 has 15 residues. Germline-derived CDR1 and CDR2 are SGDLS and YYNGEE. This CDR3 is CASSVAWDGQETQYF. In nucleotides, the CDR3 is TGTGCCAGCAGCGTTGCTTGGGACGGCCAAGAGACCCAGTACTTC.

The chain employs TRBV29-1 and TRBJ2-2; the match to TRBD2 covers 7 bases. Trimming cost V 4 bases and J 6 bases; bases outside gene matches: 8. The CDR3 extends over 14 amino acids. The V gene's germline CDR1 is SQVTM and CDR2 ANQGSEA. The DNA of the CDR3 is TGCAGCGTTGGGGTGGGAGGGCCGTCCGGGGAGCTGTTTTTT. As protein: CSVGVGGPSGELFF.

The CDR3 DNA reads as TGTGCCAGCAGGCATACGGACACTGAAGCTTTCTTT. Translated: CASRHTDTEAFF. The chain joins TRBV11-3 to TRBJ1-1; D remains ambiguous. The CDR3 covers 12 residues. The V and J ends lost 6 bases and 3 bases respectively, with 8 bases between them. Germline V gene lookup returns CDR1 SGHNT and CDR2 YENEEA.

The rearrangement uses TRBV7-8 and TRBJ2-1; TRBD2 aligns across 12 bases. Germline CDR1 is SGHVS and CDR2 is FQNEAQ. With V trimmed by 3 bases and J by 8 bases, 5 bases remained unmatched. The CDR3 runs 15 residues. CDR3 loop: CASSLRLAGEYEQFF. The CDR3 DNA reads as TGTGCCAGCAGCTTGAGACTAGCGGGAGAATATGAGCAGTTCTTC. The full variable domain, completed using reference TRBV7-8 and TRBJ2-1, is GAGVSQSPRYKVAKRGQDVALRCDPISGHVSLFWYQQALGQGPEFLTYFQNEAQLDKSGLPSDRFFAERPEGSVSTLKIQRTQQEDSAVYLCASSLRLAGEYEQFFGPGTRLTVL.